This TCR beta chain appears in the sequencing data of a study of technical replicates of blood from several donors (dated by TCRdb to the late 2010s). A word on this clone: What antigen it recognizes has not been identified. No per-base quality is available; no much larger clone lies one base away.

Library construction relied on the immunoSEQ multiplex PCR assay. The source is immuneACCESS, and TCRdb retained only in-frame sequences with V and J called. Part of the clones is not carried over; for the studies checked, unresolved V genes explain less than half of this, and the remainder is unexplained. For this sample there are roughly 68,000 clones; about 90% appear just once. The ten largest clones capture 0.38% of the sample. The CDR3 sequence holds 15 residues, the cysteine and phenylalanine included. The sequence is cut down to CDR3 DNA, 45 bases in frame from base 1. CDR1 and CDR2 are read off the germline V gene (reference sequence) as SGHNT and YYREEE. After removal of 4 bases from V and 5 bases from J, the junction retains 7 bases not matched to a gene.

The TCR originated in a human donor in good health. The sequenced material came from T cells isolated from PBMCs. The sequence is built from TRBV5-4 and TRBJ1-4, and 8 junctional nucleotides match TRBD1. The DNA sequence is TGTGCCAGCAGCGCACCCGGGACAGGAAATGAAAAACTGTTTTTT. Its translation reads: CASSAPGTGNEKLFF.